Below are 21 T cell receptor beta chains sequenced from a single sample in a study of cytomegalovirus exposure and HLA in healthy donors. PCR amplification relied on 60 Vbeta primers (plus 13 Jbeta primers). Produced via immunoSEQ multiplex PCR; TCRdb's table is partial and in-frame only. The profile shows 200,000 to 250,000 clones, roughly 80% of them singletons. Sequenced sample: PBMCs. Source of these receptors: a man in his fifties or sixties in good health and CMV-seronegative.

Here the CDR3 reads CASRGGGRSYNEQFF. In DNA, the CDR3 is TGTGCCAGTCGCGGGGGGGGAAGATCCTACAATGAGCAGTTCTTC. The chain has TRBV19 and TRBJ2-1; TRBD2 agrees at 9 bases. This CDR3 is built from 15 residues. J lost 1 base, V lost 8 bases, and 6 bases had no gene match. Germline lookup yields CDR1 LNHDA and CDR2 SQIVND (reference sequence).

The gene calls are TRBV5-4 and TRBJ1-2, with TRBD1 matching over 8 bases. CDR1 and CDR2 (germline): SGHNT, YYREEE (reference sequence). V dropped 0 bases and J dropped 4; count of bases not matched to a gene: 2. The CDR3 runs to 14 residues. CDR3 residues: CASSLDGQGYGYTF. DNA for the CDR3: TGTGCCAGCAGCTTGGACGGACAGGGCTATGGCTACACCTTC.

V and J are TRBV5-1 and TRBJ2-2; D might be TRBD1 (5 bases). CDR3 length equals 16 residues. CDR1 SGHRS and CDR2 YFSETQ come from the germline V gene. V was trimmed by 4 bases and J by 2 bases, leaving 15 bases between them. DNA for the CDR3: TGCGCCAGCAGCCCATGGGGCGAAGTAAACACCGGGGAGCTGTTTTTT. Amino acid sequence: CASSPWGEVNTGELFF.

The chain employs TRBV9 and TRBJ2-2, with a possible D match to TRBD1 (6 bases). This CDR3 has 14 amino acids. V lost 7 bases to trimming and J lost 0 bases, with 10 bases between them. Germline lookup yields CDR1 SGDLS and CDR2 YYNGEE. CDR3 in amino acids: CASHRDTNTGELFF. The CDR3 DNA is TGTGCCAGCCACCGGGACACGAACACCGGGGAGCTGTTTTTT.

This clone appeared a few times. This sequence joins TRBV5-5 and TRBJ2-7; TRBD2 matches 8 bases. Per the germline V gene, CDR1 is SGHKS and CDR2 is YYEKEE (reference sequence). The junction had 5 bases not matched to a gene; V was cut back by 2 bases and J by 4 bases. The CDR3 sequence is 14 residues long. The CDR3 is CASSFPGLDYEQYF. CDR3 DNA sequence: TGTGCCAGCAGCTTCCCGGGACTAGATTACGAGCAGTACTTC.

This chain connects TRBV28 to TRBJ2-7; 10 bases line up with TRBD1. The CDR3 is 17 residues long. Germline assignment: CDR1 MDHEN and CDR2 SYDVKM. The ends lost 2 bases at V and 6 bases at J; junction bases unmatched: 13. CDR3 region: CASSLDYSGTGASEQYF. The CDR3 DNA sequence: TGTGCCAGCAGTTTAGATTATTCCGGGACAGGGGCATCCGAGCAGTACTTC. The variable domain in full, completed from reference TRBV28 and TRBJ2-7, reads DVKVTQSSRYLVKRTGEKVFLECVQDMDHENMFWYRQDPGLGLRLIYFSYDVKMKEKGDIPEGYSVSREKKERFSLILESASTNQTSMYLCASSLDYSGTGASEQYFGPGTRLTVT.

The chain has TRBV6-1 and TRBJ1-5, with D unresolved. CDR3 length: 15 residues. The germline V gene has CDR1 MNHNS and CDR2 SASEGT. Deletions cut 3 bases from V and 0 bases from J, with 9 bases between. The CDR3 nucleotides are TGTGCCAGCAGTGAGGAGAGATATAGCAATCAGCCCCAGCATTTT. Its translation: CASSEERYSNQPQHF.

This CDR3 is CASSSDRVYQETQYF. The CDR3 DNA reads TGTGCCAGCAGCTCGGACAGGGTGTACCAAGAGACCCAGTACTTC. This sequence joins TRBV5-6 and TRBJ2-5; 8 bases map to TRBD1. With V trimmed by 3 bases and J by 0 bases, 4 bases remained unmatched. The CDR3 extends over 15 amino acids. In germline, CDR1 is SGHDT, CDR2 YYEEEE. Together with reference TRBV5-6 and TRBJ2-5, the CDR3 gives the full variable domain: DAGVTQSPTHLIKTRGQQVTLRCSPKSGHDTVSWYQQALGQGPQFIFQYYEEEERQRGNFPDRFSGHQFPNYSSELNVNALLLGDSALYLCASSSDRVYQETQYFGPGTRLLVL.

The V and J genes are TRBV6-1 and TRBJ2-5, with D perhaps matching TRBD1 (7 bases). The DNA end is more similar to TRBJ2-7, so the J call may be wrong. CDR1 MNHNS and CDR2 SASEGT come from the germline V gene. The CDR3 is 14 amino acids. This CDR3 reads CASRPRQGGYEQYF. CDR3 DNA: TGTGCCAGCAGACCGAGACAGGGAGGCTACGAGCAGTACTTC.

The V and J genes are TRBV6-1 and TRBJ2-7; a weak D match, TRBD1 (5 bases). The germline V and J ends were trimmed by 4 bases and 2 bases, with 9 bases remaining between them. This CDR3 comprises 13 residues. Germline V gene lookup returns CDR1 MNHNS and CDR2 SASEGT. CDR3 sequence (DNA): TGTGCCAGCAGTGTGCGACAGCCCTACGAGCAGTACTTC. This encodes CASSVRQPYEQYF.

This rearrangement joins TRBV11-2 to TRBJ2-2; 10 bases fit TRBD2. The CDR3 totals 14 residues. From germline, CDR1 is SGHAT and CDR2 FQNNGV. Germline trimming cut 2 bases from V and 7 bases from J; bases unmatched to any gene: 1. CDR3 protein: CASSLTSGIGELFF. CDR3 DNA: TGTGCCAGCAGCTTAACTAGCGGGATCGGGGAGCTGTTTTTT.

CDR3 in amino acids: CASSTPGTSDYEQYF. The CDR3, as DNA: TGTGCCAGCAGCACACCCGGGACTAGCGACTACGAGCAGTACTTC. The V call is TRBV5-5, the J call TRBJ2-7, with 10 bases that match TRBD2. The V segment lost 4 bases and the J segment 3 bases; nucleotides outside the gene matches: 7. CDR3 length equals 15 residues. CDR1 is SGHKS, CDR2 YYEKEE, per germline (reference sequence). Full variable domain (remainder filled in from reference TRBV5-5 and TRBJ2-7): DAGVTQSPTHLIKTRGQQVTLRCSPISGHKSVSWYQQVLGQGPQFIFQYYEKEERGRGNFPDRFSARQFPNYSSELNVNALLLGDSALYLCASSTPGTSDYEQYFGPGTRLTVT.

The CDR3 region is CSVGRGREGYTF. CDR3 DNA: TGCAGCGTTGGACGCGGGCGAGAAGGCTACACCTTC. V usage is TRBV29-1 and J usage is TRBJ1-2; no reliable D call. V lost 4 bases and J lost 8, with 14 bases in between. In germline, CDR1 is SQVTM, CDR2 ANQGSEA. The CDR3 is made up of 12 amino acids. Based on the CDR3 plus reference TRBV29-1 and TRBJ1-2, the full variable domain is SAVISQKPSRDICQRGTSLTIQCQVDSQVTMMFWYRQQPGQSLTLIATANQGSEATYESGFVIDKFPISRPNLTFSTLTVSNMSPEDSSIYLCSVGRGREGYTFGSGTRLTVV.

This chain joins TRBV5-5 and TRBJ2-7, with 9 positions matching TRBD2. Germline CDR1 and CDR2: SGHKS and YYEKEE (reference sequence). This CDR3 spans 16 amino acids. V was pared by 1 base and J by 6 bases, with 11 bases of the junction left unmatched. The CDR3 DNA is TGTGCCAGCAGCTTGAGTTGGGCGGGAGGGCCCTCCGAGCAGTACTTC. Its translation is CASSLSWAGGPSEQYF.

The chain recombines TRBV10-3 with TRBJ2-1, with D possibly TRBD2 on 6 matching bases. With 11 bases removed from V and 5 bases from J, the gap between germline ends came to 16 bases. The germline gives CDR1 ENHRY, CDR2 SYGVKD. CDR3 size: 13 residues. The CDR3 bases are TGTGCCCACTCCGGAGGGCCCGACAATGAGCAGTTCTTC. This gives the protein CAHSGGPDNEQFF.

This sequence joins TRBV7-9 and TRBJ1-4, with D possibly matching TRBD1 (6 bases). The CDR3 covers 15 residues. V lost 5 bases to trimming and J lost 3 bases, with 13 bases between them. Germline V gene sequence: CDR1 SEHNR, CDR2 FQNEAQ (reference sequence). The chain's CDR3 is CASSRSGVSNEKLFF. The CDR3 bases are TGTGCCAGCAGCCGCTCAGGGGTGTCTAATGAAAAACTGTTTTTT. The variable domain in full, completed from reference TRBV7-9 and TRBJ1-4, reads DTGVSQNPRHKITKRGQNVTFRCDPISEHNRLYWYRQTLGQGPEFLTYFQNEAQLEKSRLLSDRFSAERPKGSFSTLEIQRTEQGDSAMYLCASSRSGVSNEKLFFGSGTQLSVL.

The chain uses TRBV7-9 and TRBJ2-2, with 10 bases fitting TRBD2. Germline V lookup: CDR1 SEHNR, CDR2 FQNEAQ (reference sequence). The CDR3 runs 16 residues. Germline trimming cut 5 bases from V and 5 bases from J; bases unmatched to any gene: 8. CDR3 DNA sequence: TGTGCCAGCAGCCTCAAGCGGGAGGGCCGGACCGGGGAGCTGTTTTTT. This sequence encodes CASSLKREGRTGELFF.

The genes are TRBV7-2 and TRBJ2-7; D is perhaps TRBD2 (6 bases). The CDR3 consists of 14 residues. The germline CDR1 and CDR2 sequences are SGHTA and FQGNSA. Trimming shortened V by 2 bases and J by 2 bases, and 10 bases separated the two germline ends. The CDR3 nucleotides read TGTGCCAGCAGCTTAAACGGGAGAACCTACGAGCAGTACTTC. It yields the protein CASSLNGRTYEQYF.

This chain connects TRBV2 to TRBJ2-7; 8 nucleotides match TRBD1. This CDR3 spans 14 amino acids. Trimming cost V 4 bases and J 2 bases; bases outside gene matches: 4. Germline values: CDR1 SNHLY, CDR2 FYNNEI. CDR3 sequence (DNA): TGTGCCAGCAGTGTACAGGGGGTCACCTACGAGCAGTACTTC. Translated: CASSVQGVTYEQYF. The variable domain in full, with the rest retrieved from reference TRBV2 and TRBJ2-7, is EPEVTQTPSHQVTQMGQEVILRCVPISNHLYFYWYRQILGQKVEFLVSFYNNEISEKSEIFDDQFSVERPDGSNFTLKIRSTKLEDSAMYFCASSVQGVTYEQYFGPGTRLTVT.

The chain carries TRBV5-5 and TRBJ2-1, with D unresolved. Trimming cost V 1 base and J 0 bases, with 8 bases left between them. The V gene's germline CDR1 is SGHKS and CDR2 YYEKEE (reference sequence). The CDR3 spans 15 residues. The CDR3, as DNA: TGTGCCAGCAGCTTGACGCCGAGCTCCTACAATGAGCAGTTCTTC. Its protein is CASSLTPSSYNEQFF.

This clone was seen once. The genes are TRBV9 and TRBJ2-7; 8 bases are shared with TRBD2. The CDR3 has 14 amino acids. Germline V gives CDR1 SGDLS, CDR2 YYNGEE. V lost 6 bases to trimming and J lost 3 bases; unmatched junction nucleotides: 8. The CDR3 coding sequence is TGTGCCAGCAACCAGGCGGGGGGCTTCTACGAGCAGTACTTC. This translates into CASNQAGGFYEQYF.